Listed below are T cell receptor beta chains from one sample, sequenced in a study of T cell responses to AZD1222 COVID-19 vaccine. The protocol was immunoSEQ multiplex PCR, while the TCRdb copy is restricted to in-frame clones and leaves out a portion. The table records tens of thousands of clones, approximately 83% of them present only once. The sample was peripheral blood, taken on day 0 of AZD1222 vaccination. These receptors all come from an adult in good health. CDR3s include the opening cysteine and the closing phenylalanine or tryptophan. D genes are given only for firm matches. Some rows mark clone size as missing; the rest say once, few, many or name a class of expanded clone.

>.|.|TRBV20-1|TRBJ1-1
CSASRWEGAFF
TGCAGTGCTAGTCGCTGGGAGGGAGCTTTCTTT
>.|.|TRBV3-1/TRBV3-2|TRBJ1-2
CASSQGQFYGYTF
TGTGCCAGCAGCCAAGGACAGTTCTATGGCTACACCTTC
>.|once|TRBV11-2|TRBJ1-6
CASSFGGASPLHF
TGTGCCAGCAGCTTCGGGGGGGCTTCACCCCTCCACTTT
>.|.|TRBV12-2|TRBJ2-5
CASRPQARDREETQYF
TGTGCAAGTCGCCCCCAAGCGCGGGACAGGGAAGAGACCCAGTACTTC
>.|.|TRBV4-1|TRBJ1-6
CASSPTDRASSYNSPLHF
TGCGCCAGCAGCCCCACGGACAGAGCCAGCTCCTATAATTCACCCCTCCACTTT
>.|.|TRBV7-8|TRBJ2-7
CASSLGSGYEQYF
TGTGCCAGCAGCTTAGGTTCCGGGTACGAGCAGTACTTC
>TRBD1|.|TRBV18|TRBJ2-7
CASSELGQTGEQYF
TGTGCCAGCTCAGAGCTGGGACAGACGGGCGAGCAGTACTTC
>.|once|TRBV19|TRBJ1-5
CASSGRMGDSNQPQHF
TGTGCCAGTAGTGGGAGAATGGGGGACAGCAATCAGCCCCAGCATTTT
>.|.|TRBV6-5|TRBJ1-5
CASSMGHNQPQHF
TGTGCCAGCAGTATGGGTCATAATCAGCCCCAGCATTTT
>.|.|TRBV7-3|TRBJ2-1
CASSLQAGPGHNEQFF
TGTGCCAGCAGCTTACAGGCAGGGCCCGGGCACAATGAGCAGTTCTTC
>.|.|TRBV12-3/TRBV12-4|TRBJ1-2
CASSAGVEGYTF
TGTGCCAGCAGTGCAGGGGTAGAGGGCTACACCTTC
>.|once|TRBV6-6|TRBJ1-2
CASGSRVYYGYTF
TGTGCCAGCGGCTCCAGGGTCTACTATGGCTACACCTTC
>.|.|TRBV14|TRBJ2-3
CASSQGRHTDTQYF
TGTGCCAGCAGCCAAGGGAGACATACAGATACGCAGTATTTT
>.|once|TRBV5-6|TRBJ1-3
CASSLRGSGNTIYF
TGTGCCAGCAGCTTGAGGGGCTCTGGAAACACCATATATTTT
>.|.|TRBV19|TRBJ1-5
CASSILGTYSNQPQHF
TGTGCCAGTAGTATCCTAGGAACTTATAGCAATCAGCCCCAGCATTTT
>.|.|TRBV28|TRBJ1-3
CASSGGVYSGNTIYF
TGTGCCAGCAGTGGGGGGGTTTACTCTGGAAACACCATATATTTT
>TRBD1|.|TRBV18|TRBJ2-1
CASSPPRGQGPPFSYNEQFF
TGTGCCAGCTCACCACCTAGGGGACAGGGGCCCCCGTTCTCCTACAATGAGCAGTTCTTC
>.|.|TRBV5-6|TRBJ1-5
CASSSGGNQPQHF
TGTGCCAGCAGCTCCGGTGGGAATCAGCCCCAGCATTTT
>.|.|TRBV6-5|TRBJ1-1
CASSYGGILNTEAFF
TGTGCCAGCAGTTACGGGGGGATCTTAAACACTGAAGCTTTCTTT
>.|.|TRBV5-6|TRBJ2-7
CASNFAPMNEQYF
TGTGCCAGCAACTTTGCTCCCATGAACGAGCAGTACTTC
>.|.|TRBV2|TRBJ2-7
CASTGDRYEQYF
TGTGCCAGCACAGGGGATCGGTACGAGCAGTACTTC
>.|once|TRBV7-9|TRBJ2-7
CASSLDGYYEQYF
TGTGCCAGCAGCTTGGACGGATACTACGAGCAGTACTTC
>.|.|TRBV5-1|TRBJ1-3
CASKQDTSSGNTIYF
TGCGCCAGCAAACAGGACACCTCCTCTGGAAACACCATATATTTT
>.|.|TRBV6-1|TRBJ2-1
CASSERTATHSYNEQFF
TGTGCCAGCAGTGAACGGACAGCTACTCACTCCTACAATGAGCAGTTCTTC
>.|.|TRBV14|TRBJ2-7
CASSHADLPGYEQYF
TGTGCCAGCAGCCACGCAGACCTCCCTGGCTACGAGCAGTACTTC
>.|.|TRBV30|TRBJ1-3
CAWGDFTIYF
TGTGCCTGGGGGGACTTCACCATATATTTT
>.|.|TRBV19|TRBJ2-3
CASNTPGGGRDTQYF
TGTGCCAGTAACACCCCAGGGGGGGGGCGAGATACGCAGTATTTT
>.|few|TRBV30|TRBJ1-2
CAWMPNPLYGYTF
TGTGCCTGGATGCCAAACCCCCTGTATGGCTACACCTTC
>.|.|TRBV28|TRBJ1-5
CASSFRGHSNQPQHF
TGTGCCAGCAGTTTTAGAGGGCATAGCAATCAGCCCCAGCATTTT
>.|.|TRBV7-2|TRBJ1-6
CASSLSGTGPPPLHF
TGTGCCAGCAGCTTAAGTGGGACCGGACCCCCACCCCTCCACTTT
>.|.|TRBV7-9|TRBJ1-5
CASSRGPNQPQHF
TGTGCCAGCAGCCGGGGCCCGAATCAGCCCCAGCATTTT
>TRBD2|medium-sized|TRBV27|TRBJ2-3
CASSSGGGTDTQYF
TGTGCCAGCAGTTCGGGGGGGGGCACAGATACGCAGTATTTT
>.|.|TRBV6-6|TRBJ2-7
CASSRTNYYEQYF
TGTGCCAGCAGCCGAACCAACTATTACGAGCAGTACTTC
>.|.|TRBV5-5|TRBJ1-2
CASSFRRDHYGYTF
TGTGCCAGCAGCTTCAGACGGGACCACTATGGCTACACCTTC
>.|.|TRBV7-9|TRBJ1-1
CASSQTLGNTEAFF
TGTGCCAGCAGCCAAACCCTAGGGAACACTGAAGCTTTCTTT
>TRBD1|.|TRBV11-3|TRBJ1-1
CASSTGGARNTEAFF
TGTGCCAGCAGCACAGGGGGGGCGCGGAACACTGAAGCTTTCTTT
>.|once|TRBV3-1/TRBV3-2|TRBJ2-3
CASSPIGVSGTQYF
TGTGCCAGCAGCCCTATTGGGGTCTCCGGTACGCAGTATTTT
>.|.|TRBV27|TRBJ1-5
CASSGYTSKGYSNQPQHF
TGTGCCAGCAGTGGGTACACCTCGAAAGGGTATAGCAATCAGCCCCAGCATTTT
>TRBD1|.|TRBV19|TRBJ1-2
CASSQRTGSYGYTF
TGTGCCAGTAGTCAACGGACAGGGAGCTATGGCTACACCTTC
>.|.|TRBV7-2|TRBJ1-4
CASSLVLEEKLFF
TGTGCCAGCAGCTTAGTACTGGAGGAGAAACTGTTTTTT
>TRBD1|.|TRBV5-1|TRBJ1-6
CASSLGYGQGNSPLHF
TGCGCCAGCAGCTTGGGTTATGGACAGGGTAATTCACCCCTCCACTTT
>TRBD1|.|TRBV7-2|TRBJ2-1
CASIADRGKYNEQFF
TGTGCCAGCATCGCGGACAGGGGAAAATACAATGAGCAGTTCTTC
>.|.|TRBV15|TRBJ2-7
CATSRGLIYEQYF
TGTGCCACCAGCAGAGGTTTGATCTACGAGCAGTACTTC
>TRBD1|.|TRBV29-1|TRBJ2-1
CSVPLWGQTNEQFF
TGCAGCGTTCCTTTGTGGGGACAGACGAATGAGCAGTTCTTC